The 9 T cell receptor beta chains reported below all come from one sample, sequenced in a study of T cell responses to AZD1222 COVID-19 vaccine. TCRdb's copy holds only in-frame clones and misses some; the assay was immunoSEQ multiplex PCR. The table records 95,000 to 100,000 clones, roughly nine tenths of them present only once. Sequenced here: peripheral blood, sampled on day 0 of AZD1222 vaccination. These receptors originate from an adult in good health.

In regard to this clone: Germline and junction disagree at one end, which may indicate a read error. This chain uses TRBV7-2 with TRBJ2-4; 8 positions agree with TRBD1. Germline loops: CDR1 SGHTA, CDR2 FQGNSA. CDR3 size: 13 residues. Here the CDR3 reads CASSLGGTDRVHF. DNA for the CDR3: TGTGCCAGCAGCTTAGGCGGAACGGACAGGGTGCACTTC. The variable domain in full, completed from reference TRBV7-2 and TRBJ2-4, reads GAGVSQSPSNKVTEKGKDVELRCDPISGHTALYWYRQSLGQGLEFLIYFQGNSAPDKSGLPSDRFSAERTGGSVSTLTIQRTQQEDSAVYLCASSLGGTDRVHFGAGTRLSVL.

The V and J genes are TRBV6-4 and TRBJ1-1; unclear D gene. V shed 6 bases and J shed 1 base, with 9 bases lying between them. Germline V gene sequence: CDR1 MRHNA, CDR2 SNTAGT. The length of the CDR3 is 13 residues. CDR3 residues: CASSLSANTEAFF. The CDR3 DNA reads TGTGCCAGCAGCCTCTCTGCGAACACTGAAGCTTTCTTT.

The chain has TRBV12-3 or TRBV12-4 and TRBJ1-1; no clear D gene. The CDR3 is made up of 13 amino acids. V was cut by 2 bases and J by 1 base, with 5 bases left in between. This CDR3 is CASSLIRNTEAFF. The CDR3 DNA reads TGTGCCAGCAGTTTAATCCGGAACACTGAAGCTTTCTTT.

The chain links TRBV11-2 to TRBJ1-5; possible D gene TRBD1, 6 bases. The CDR3 runs 13 residues. Trimming removed 3 bases from V and 4 bases from J, with 7 bases in between. Per the germline V gene, CDR1 is SGHAT and CDR2 is FQNNGV. CDR3 in DNA: TGTGCCAGCAGCTTGGGACAAAATCAGCCCCAGCATTTT. Amino acid sequence: CASSLGQNQPQHF.

The CDR3 loop reads CASSPRTDQTNYGYTF. CDR3 DNA: TGTGCCAGCAGCCCCCGGACTGACCAAACTAACTATGGCTACACCTTC. The chain combines TRBV14 with TRBJ1-2; D gene unclear. CDR3 length equals 16 residues. V was pared by 4 bases and J by 0 bases, with 15 bases between. Germline V gives CDR1 SGHDN, CDR2 FVKESK.

The genes are TRBV7-9 and TRBJ2-7; D possibly uses TRBD1 or TRBD2 (5 bases each). The CDR3 has 15 amino acids. The V end was cut by 4 bases, the J end by 0 bases, with 13 bases between. CDR1 SEHNR and CDR2 FQNEAQ come from the germline V gene (reference sequence). For the CDR3, the DNA is TGTGCCAGCAGCTCGGGACGTGCGAGCTCCTACGAGCAGTACTTC. Translating gives CASSSGRASSYEQYF.

The V call is TRBV30, the J call TRBJ1-2; D gene ambiguous. V was shortened by 3 bases and J by 6 bases, with 23 bases between the two germline ends. The CDR3 contains 16 residues. Germline loops: CDR1 GTSNPN, CDR2 SVGIG (reference sequence). CDR3 DNA: TGTGCCTGGAGGAGTCTTCGCCAAGTGGGTATAGATGGCTACACCTTC. It encodes CAWRSLRQVGIDGYTF.

The V gene is TRBV4-1, the J gene TRBJ2-7; 12 bases are a match to TRBD2. V lost 2 bases to trimming and J lost 3 bases; unmatched junction nucleotides: 8. There are 17 residues in the CDR3. Per the germline V gene, CDR1 is MGHRA and CDR2 is YSYEKL. This chain's CDR3 is CASSQMPRTSGDYEQYF. The CDR3 DNA reads as TGCGCCAGCAGCCAAATGCCTCGGACTAGCGGGGACTACGAGCAGTACTTC.

This clone showed up just once. The V gene is TRBV4-1, the J gene TRBJ2-7; possibly TRBD1 for D (7 bases). Germline assignment: CDR1 MGHRA and CDR2 YSYEKL. The CDR3 loop spans 15 amino acids. V gave up 2 bases and J gave up 0 bases, with 11 bases separating them. The CDR3 DNA follows: TGCGCCAGCAGCCAACAGGGGGGCAGCTCCTACGAGCAGTACTTC. This translates into CASSQQGGSSYEQYF.